This TCR beta chain is drawn from a study of blood T cells in healthy people across ages. Germline loops: CDR1 SQVTM, CDR2 ANQGSEA. The V and J ends lost 8 bases and 6 bases, in that order; junction bases with no gene match: 10. The CDR3 totals 13 residues. This clonotype was detected a few times. Its antigen is currently unknown. Total RNA, at least 5 micrograms per sample, was extracted from PBMCs. Alongside a J-beta primer mix, a sample-barcoded 5' primer served in a second PCR lasting about 7 to 11 cycles. The authors tagged each cDNA molecule using a template-switch adaptor with 12 random nucleotides. TCRdb re-derived calls from the 5' RACE reads in MiXCR, one entry per CDR3 protein. The data contain over 1,500,000 distinct CDR3 sequences, around 40% of them singletons. Study-wide points: A roughly linear age-dependent decrease characterized TCR beta diversity per million T cells. A strong correlation was found between TCR beta diversity and the percentage of naive T cells.

Specimen: blood. This TCR came from a human donor in good health. This chain connects TRBV29-1 to TRBJ2-1; 7 positions agree with TRBD2. Written as DNA, the CDR3 is TGCAGCTATCGTGGACTAGTCGGCAATGAGCAGTTCTTC. It is translated as CSYRGLVGNEQFF.